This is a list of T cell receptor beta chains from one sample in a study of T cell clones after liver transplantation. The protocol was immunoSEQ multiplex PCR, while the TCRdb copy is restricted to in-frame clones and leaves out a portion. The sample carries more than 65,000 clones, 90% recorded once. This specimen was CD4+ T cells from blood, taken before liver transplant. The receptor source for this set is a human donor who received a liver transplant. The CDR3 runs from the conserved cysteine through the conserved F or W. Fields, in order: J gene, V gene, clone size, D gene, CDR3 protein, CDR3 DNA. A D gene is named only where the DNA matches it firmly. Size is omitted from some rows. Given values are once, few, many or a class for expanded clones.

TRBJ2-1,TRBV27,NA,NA,CASSLSILRSEQFF,TGTGCCAGCAGTTTATCGATCTTAAGGAGTGAGCAGTTCTTC
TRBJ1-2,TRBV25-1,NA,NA,CASSSRGQGGYTF,TGTGCCAGCAGTAGTAGGGGCCAAGGTGGCTACACCTTC
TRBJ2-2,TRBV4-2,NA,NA,CASSQDIAGELFF,TGTGCCAGCAGCCAAGATATAGCCGGGGAGCTGTTTTTT
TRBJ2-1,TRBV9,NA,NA,CASSVEWEPYNEQFF,TGTGCCAGCAGCGTAGAGTGGGAGCCCTACAATGAGCAGTTCTTC
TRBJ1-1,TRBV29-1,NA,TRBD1,CSGGAGRGLEAFF,TGCAGCGGGGGGGCCGGGAGGGGGCTAGAAGCTTTCTTT
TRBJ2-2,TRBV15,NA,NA,CATSPRASNTGELFF,TGTGCCACCAGCCCACGGGCGTCGAACACCGGGGAGCTGTTTTTT
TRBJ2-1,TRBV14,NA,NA,CASSQDFFYNEQFF,TGTGCCAGCAGCCAAGATTTCTTCTACAATGAGCAGTTCTTC
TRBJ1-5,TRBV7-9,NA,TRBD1,CASSLADRGLHF,TGTGCCAGCAGCTTAGCGGACAGGGGTTTACATTTT
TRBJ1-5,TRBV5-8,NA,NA,CASSLGQKEQPQHF,TGTGCCAGCAGCTTGGGGCAGAAGGAGCAGCCCCAGCATTTT
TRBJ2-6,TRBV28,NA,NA,CASRPPGRPLSGANVLTF,TGTGCCAGCAGACCCCCGGGACGGCCTTTATCTGGGGCCAACGTCCTGACTTTC
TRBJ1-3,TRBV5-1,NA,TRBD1,CASSLGTGETGNTIYF,TGCGCCAGCAGCCTCGGGACAGGGGAAACTGGAAACACCATATATTTT
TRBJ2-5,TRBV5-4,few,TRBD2,CASSLVLAGQETQYF,TGTGCCAGCAGCTTGGTTCTAGCGGGACAAGAGACCCAGTACTTC
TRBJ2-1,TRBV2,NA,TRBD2,CASSDGTSGSYEQFF,TGTGCCAGCAGTGACGGGACTAGCGGGAGTTACGAGCAGTTCTTC
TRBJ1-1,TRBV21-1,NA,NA,CASRRDRFWNTEAFF,TGTGCCAGCAGAAGAGACAGATTTTGGAACACTGAAGCTTTCTTT
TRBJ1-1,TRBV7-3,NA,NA,CASRMNTEAFF,TGTGCCAGCCGGATGAACACTGAAGCTTTCTTT
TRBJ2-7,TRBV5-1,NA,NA,CASSLDGQKFPEAYEQYF,TGCGCCAGCAGCTTGGACGGACAGAAGTTTCCGGAAGCCTACGAGCAGTACTTC
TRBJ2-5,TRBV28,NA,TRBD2,CASGTSGRGYQETQYF,TGTGCCAGCGGGACTAGCGGGAGAGGTTACCAAGAGACCCAGTACTTC
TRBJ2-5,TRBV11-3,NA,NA,CASSLGFRETQYF,TGTGCCAGCAGCTTAGGGTTCCGGGAGACCCAGTACTTC
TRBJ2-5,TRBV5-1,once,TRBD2,CASSRGDQETQYF,TGCGCCAGCAGCCGGGGGGACCAAGAGACCCAGTACTTC
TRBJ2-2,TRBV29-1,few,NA,CSVRLWGAGELFF,TGCAGCGTCCGCCTATGGGGTGCCGGGGAGCTGTTTTTT
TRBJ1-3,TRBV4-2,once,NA,CASNQDVTRSGNTIYF,TGTGCCAGCAACCAAGACGTAACCCGCTCTGGAAACACCATATATTTT
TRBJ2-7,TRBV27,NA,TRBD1,CASSFQGQGGSYEQYF,TGTGCCAGCAGTTTCCAAGGACAGGGAGGCTCCTACGAGCAGTACTTC
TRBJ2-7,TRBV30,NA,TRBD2,CAWSLIAGSYEQYF,TGTGCCTGGAGTTTGATAGCGGGGTCCTACGAGCAGTACTTC
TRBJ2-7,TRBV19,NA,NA,CASSPTGTGGYEQYF,TGTGCCAGTAGTCCTACAGGGACGGGGGGCTACGAGCAGTACTTC
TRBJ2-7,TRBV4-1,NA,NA,CASSLRWTESSYEQYF,TGCGCCAGCAGCCTAAGATGGACAGAGAGCTCCTACGAGCAGTACTTC
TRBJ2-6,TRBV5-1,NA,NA,CASSLTEQSGANVLTF,TGCGCCAGCAGCTTAACGGAGCAGTCTGGGGCCAACGTCCTGACTTTC
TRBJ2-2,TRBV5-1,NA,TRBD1,CASSPGQTNTGELFF,TGCGCCAGCAGTCCGGGACAGACAAACACCGGGGAGCTGTTTTTT
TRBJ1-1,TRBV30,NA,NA,CALDLEAFF,TGTGCCCTGGACCTTGAAGCTTTCTTT
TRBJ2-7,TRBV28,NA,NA,CASSGQINYEQYF,TGTGCCAGCAGCGGACAGATTAACTACGAGCAGTACTTC
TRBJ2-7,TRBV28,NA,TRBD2,CASSPSGTIAGIHEQYF,TGTGCCAGCAGTCCGAGTGGCACTATAGCGGGAATTCACGAGCAGTACTTC
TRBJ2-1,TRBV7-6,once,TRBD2,CASSLVGEPSGGRNEQFF,TGTGCCAGCAGCTTAGTGGGAGAACCTAGCGGCGGTCGCAATGAGCAGTTCTTC
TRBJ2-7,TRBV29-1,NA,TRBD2,CSVVLAGGLTYEQYF,TGCAGCGTTGTCCTAGCGGGAGGATTAACCTACGAGCAGTACTTC
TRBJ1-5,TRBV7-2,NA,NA,CASSFWGAGQPQHF,TGTGCCAGCAGCTTCTGGGGGGCTGGACAGCCCCAGCATTTT